The TCR beta chain under discussion was sequenced for a study of naive and memory T cell subsets. Per germline, CDR1 MNHEY and CDR2 SVGEGT. The ends were cut back, 6 bases at V and 7 bases at J, with 13 bases in the middle. The CDR3 contains 14 residues. The beta constant-region primer was an equimolar mix of two oligonucleotides covering TRBC1 and TRBC2. The ligated cDNA underwent four PCR rounds using SP2 and nested alpha and beta constant-region primers. Each CDR3 protein is one row after TCRdb ran MiXCR on the UMI-ligation and nested PCR reads. This table has roughly 140,000 distinct CDR3 sequences, over 15% appearing once.

The chain is built from TRBV6-2 or TRBV6-3 and TRBJ1-6; perhaps TRBD1 as D (5 bases). Sample: naive CD4+ T cells from blood. This clonotype originated in a human donor in good health. In nucleotides, the CDR3 is TGTGCCAGCAGCCCCGACAGAGCGAATTCACCCCTCCACTTT. Protein sequence: CASSPDRANSPLHF.